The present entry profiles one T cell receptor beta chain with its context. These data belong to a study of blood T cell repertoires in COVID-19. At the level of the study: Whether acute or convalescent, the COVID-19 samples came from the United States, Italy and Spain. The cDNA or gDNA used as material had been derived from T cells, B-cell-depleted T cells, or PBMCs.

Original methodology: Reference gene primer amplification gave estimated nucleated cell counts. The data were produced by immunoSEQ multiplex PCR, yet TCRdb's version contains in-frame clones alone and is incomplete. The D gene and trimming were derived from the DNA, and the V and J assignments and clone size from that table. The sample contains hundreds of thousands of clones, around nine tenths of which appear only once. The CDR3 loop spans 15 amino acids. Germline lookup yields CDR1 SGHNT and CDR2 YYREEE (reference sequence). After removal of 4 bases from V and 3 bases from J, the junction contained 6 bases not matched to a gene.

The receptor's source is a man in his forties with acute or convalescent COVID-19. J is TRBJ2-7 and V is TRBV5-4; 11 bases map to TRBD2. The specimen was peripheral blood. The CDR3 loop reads CASSRSGGEVYEQYF. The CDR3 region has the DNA TGTGCCAGCAGCCGTAGCGGGGGGGAAGTCTACGAGCAGTACTTC.